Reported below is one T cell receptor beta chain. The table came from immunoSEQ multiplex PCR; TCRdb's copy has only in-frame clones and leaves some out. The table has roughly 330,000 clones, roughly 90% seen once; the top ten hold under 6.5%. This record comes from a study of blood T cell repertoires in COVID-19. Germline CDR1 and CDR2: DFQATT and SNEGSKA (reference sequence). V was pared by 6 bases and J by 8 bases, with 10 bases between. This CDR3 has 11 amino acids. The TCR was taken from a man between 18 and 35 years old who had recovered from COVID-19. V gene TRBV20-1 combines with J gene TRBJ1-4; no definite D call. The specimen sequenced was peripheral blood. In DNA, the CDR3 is TGCAGTGCCAGGACGGGGGAAAAACTGTTTTTT. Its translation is CSARTGEKLFF.